This TCR beta chain appears in the sequencing data of a study of Graves' ophthalmopathy and Graves' hyperthyroidism. Whole-study findings and limits: Blood was where most expanded thyroid clonotypes above 0.001 frequency also turned up.

Trimming shortened V by 5 bases and J by 5 bases, and 16 bases separated the two germline ends. Germline assignment: CDR1 LNHDA and CDR2 SQIVND (reference sequence). The CDR3 extends over 14 amino acids. RNA served as the template for amplifying TCR beta CDR3 regions. A first-round RT-PCR used HTBI primers, followed by a second-round multiplex PCR. TCRdb re-analysed the multiplex PCR reads in MiXCR, keeping a single row per CDR3 protein. In the table there are roughly 1.1 million distinct CDR3 sequences, 35% to 40% of which are singletons. Newly diagnosed hyperthyroidism donors, aged 18 to 65, duration under 2 months. This clonotype has at least ten counts. Its target is not known.

The sample taken for sequencing was peripheral blood or thyroid tissue (not recorded which). This chain joins TRBV19 and TRBJ2-7; D remains ambiguous. The sequence was obtained from an adult man with Graves' hyperthyroidism. CDR3 coding DNA: TGTGCCAGTAGTCAGTCGTTCGGTGGGAACGAGCAGTACTTC. Its protein product is CASSQSFGGNEQYF.